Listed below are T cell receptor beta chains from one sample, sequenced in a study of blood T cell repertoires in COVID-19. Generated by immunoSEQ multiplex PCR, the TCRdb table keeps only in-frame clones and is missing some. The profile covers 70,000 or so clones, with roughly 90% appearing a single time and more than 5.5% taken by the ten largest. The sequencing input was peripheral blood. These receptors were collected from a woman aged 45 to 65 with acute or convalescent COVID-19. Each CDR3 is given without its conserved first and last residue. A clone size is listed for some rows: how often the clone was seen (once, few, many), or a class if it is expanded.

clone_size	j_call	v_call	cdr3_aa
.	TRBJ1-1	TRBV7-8	ASSWGDTEAF
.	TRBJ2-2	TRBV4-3	ARRRQRGTGELF
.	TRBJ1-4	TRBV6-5	ASSYRRGEKLF
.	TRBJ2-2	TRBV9	ASSGGLEGGELF
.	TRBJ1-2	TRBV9	ASSLTLQGALGYT
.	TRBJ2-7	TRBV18	ASSPPPGQGGYEQY
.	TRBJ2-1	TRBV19	ASTADSSYNEQF
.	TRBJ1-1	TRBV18	ASSPDTANMNTEAF
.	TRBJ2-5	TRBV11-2	ASSIPGGGAETQY
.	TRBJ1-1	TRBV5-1	ASSLGGAATEAF
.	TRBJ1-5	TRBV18	ASSPFMGDQPQH
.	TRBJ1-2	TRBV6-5	ASSYEQGGGYT
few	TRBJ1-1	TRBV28	ASSLPTGAQAF
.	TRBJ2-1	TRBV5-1	ASSQGGIVTSGPREQF
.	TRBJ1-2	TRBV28	ASSRDREYYT
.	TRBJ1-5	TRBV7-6	ASSLASGHLNQPQH
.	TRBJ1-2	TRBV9	ASSPRDSSGYT
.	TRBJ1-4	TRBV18	ASSPTSGEPSEKLF
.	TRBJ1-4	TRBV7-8	ASSFSTSGGKKLF
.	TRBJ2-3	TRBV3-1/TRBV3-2	ASSQVTDTQY
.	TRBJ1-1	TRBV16	ASSTLGGRGYTEAF
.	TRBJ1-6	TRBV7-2	ASSLRGTALH
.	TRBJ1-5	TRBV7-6	ASSPAGGMSNQPQH
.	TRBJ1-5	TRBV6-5	ASSSGGSIQPQH
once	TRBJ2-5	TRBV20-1	SASRGSRETQY
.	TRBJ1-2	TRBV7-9	ASSLKAGRGANYGYT
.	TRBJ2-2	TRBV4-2	ASSQDGPTGLNTGELF
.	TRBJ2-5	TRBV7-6	ASSFNLLTSALGETQY
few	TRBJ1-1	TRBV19	ASSIPPGDTEAF
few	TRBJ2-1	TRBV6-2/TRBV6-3	ASSYGGRFSYNEQF
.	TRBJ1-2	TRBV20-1	SASTGMGGYT
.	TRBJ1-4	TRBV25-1	ASSSSGGATNEKLF
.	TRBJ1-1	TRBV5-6	ASRGGALNTEAF
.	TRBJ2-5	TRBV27	ASRRLGVPGETQY
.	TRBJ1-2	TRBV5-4	ASSLEGAGGYT
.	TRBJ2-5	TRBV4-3	ASSQVGASIETQY
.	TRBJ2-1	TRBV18	ASSRTPTSGSSYNEQF
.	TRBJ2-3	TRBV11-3	ASSPPNRASTDTQY
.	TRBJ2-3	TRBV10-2	ASSRGGNTDTQY
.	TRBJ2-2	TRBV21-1	ASSSNRRVTTGELF
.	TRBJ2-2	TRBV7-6	ASSLVTASGELF
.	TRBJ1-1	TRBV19	ASSIWNTEAF
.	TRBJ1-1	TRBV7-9	ASSATGAVDTEAF
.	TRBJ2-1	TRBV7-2	ASSPGLAGNEQF
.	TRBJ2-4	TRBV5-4	ASSFKRERPYIQY
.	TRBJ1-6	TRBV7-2	ASSSRDSLNSPLH
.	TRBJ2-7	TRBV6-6	ASTITPGQRTYEQY
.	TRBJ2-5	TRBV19	ASSPTGEETQY
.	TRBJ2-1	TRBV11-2	ASSSPGGSEQF
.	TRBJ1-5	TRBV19	ASSSQGNSNQPQH
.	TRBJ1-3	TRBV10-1	ATAPGSGNTIY